Following are 14 T cell receptor beta chains from one sample sequenced in a study of cytomegalovirus exposure and HLA in healthy donors. In the PCR, 60 Vbeta and 13 Jbeta primers were used. TCRdb's copy holds only in-frame clones and misses some; the assay was immunoSEQ multiplex PCR. The data hold 120,000 or so clones, with about 10% observed a single time. The source material was PBMCs. These receptor sequences come from a woman aged 18 to 35 in good health and CMV-seropositive.

Only a few counts were recorded for this clone. This chain connects TRBV6-1 to TRBJ2-1; tentative D call: TRBD2 (6 bases). Germline V gives CDR1 MNHNS, CDR2 SASEGT. This CDR3 contains 15 residues. V dropped 3 bases and J dropped 7 bases, with 16 bases sitting between them. The CDR3 DNA is TGTGCCAGCAGTGAGTCTAGCGTAAGAATTAATGAGCAGTTCTTC. It specifies CASSESSVRINEQFF.

This clone was seen a few times. This chain joins TRBV5-1 and TRBJ2-3, with TRBD2 identical over 9 bases. This CDR3 is built from 16 residues. The junction had 9 bases not matched to a gene; V was cut back by 1 base and J by 6 bases. Germline V gene sequence: CDR1 SGHRS, CDR2 YFSETQ. As DNA, the CDR3 is TGCGCCAGCAGCTTGAGCGCTAGCGGGAAGGCGGATACGCAGTATTTT. Encoded protein: CASSLSASGKADTQYF.

The rearrangement joins TRBV28 to TRBJ2-3, with TRBD2 matching over 8 bases. The germline V gene has CDR1 MDHEN and CDR2 SYDVKM. CDR3 size: 13 residues. Germline trimming cut 7 bases from V and 4 bases from J; bases unmatched to any gene: 4. In DNA form, the CDR3 reads TGTGCCAGCACGGCTAGCGGGTCAGATACGCAGTATTTT. It encodes CASTASGSDTQYF.

This clone was recorded a few times. V usage is TRBV5-6 and J usage is TRBJ2-5; 7 nucleotides agree with TRBD1. In germline, CDR1 is SGHDT, CDR2 YYEEEE. The CDR3 is made up of 15 amino acids. The V segment lost 0 bases and the J segment 2 bases; nucleotides outside the gene matches: 4. CDR3 sequence: CASSLAMGQQETQYF. DNA for the CDR3: TGTGCCAGCAGCTTGGCCATGGGACAGCAAGAGACCCAGTACTTC.

The chain carries TRBV5-6 and TRBJ1-2, with a possible D match to TRBD1 (6 bases). This CDR3 has 15 residues. Trimming cost V 4 bases and J 1 base, with 14 bases left between them. The germline V gene encodes CDR1 SGHDT and CDR2 YYEEEE. CDR3 sequence (DNA): TGTGCCAGCAGCCGTCGGGGGGCCCTTAACTATGGCTACACCTTC. Translation gives CASSRRGALNYGYTF.

This clone has a handful of counts. The chain couples TRBV30 to TRBJ1-5; D is uncertain. Germline CDR1 reads GTSNPN; CDR2 reads SVGIG (reference sequence). This CDR3 is 13 amino acids long. V shed 0 bases and J shed 5 bases, with 8 bases lying between them. The DNA of the CDR3 is TGTGCCTGGAGTGTACAGAAATATCAGCCCCAGCATTTT. Protein sequence: CAWSVQKYQPQHF.

V usage is TRBV4-1 and J usage is TRBJ2-4; D gene ambiguous. CDR1 is MGHRA and CDR2 is YSYEKL in the germline V gene. This CDR3 is built from 15 residues. V was pared by 4 bases and J by 3 bases, with 13 bases between. Written as DNA, the CDR3 is TGCGCCAGCAGCCCGAGTCTAGACGGCAAAAACATTCAGTACTTC. Its translation is CASSPSLDGKNIQYF.

The V call is TRBV30, the J call TRBJ2-5; perhaps TRBD2 as D (6 bases). V was shortened by 0 bases and J by 2 bases, with 13 bases between the two germline ends. Germline assignment: CDR1 GTSNPN and CDR2 SVGIG (reference sequence). There are 15 residues in the CDR3. DNA for the CDR3: TGTGCCTGGAGTGTACTCGGGGGACCACAAGAGACCCAGTACTTC. Amino acid sequence: CAWSVLGGPQETQYF.

The chain joins TRBV19 to TRBJ2-6, with D maybe TRBD1 (6 bases). Germline CDR1 and CDR2: LNHDA and SQIVND (reference sequence). Trimming removed 5 bases at V and 4 bases at J, with 12 bases between. CDR3 length equals 15 residues. The CDR3 nucleotides are TGTGCCAGTAGTCGCCTGGGGGCCGGGGCCAACGTCCTGACTTTC. It is translated as CASSRLGAGANVLTF.

The chain combines TRBV9 with TRBJ2-5; D may be TRBD2 (5 bases). The J call is uncertain, as TRBJ2-7 better fits the DNA end. The CDR3 runs 13 residues. The germline CDR1 and CDR2 sequences are SGDLS and YYNGEE. As DNA, the CDR3 is TGTGCCAGCAGCGGGCCACGGAGGTCCGAGCAGTACTTC. Translating it yields CASSGPRRSEQYF.

The CDR3 DNA follows: TGTGCCAGCATTCAAACTAGAGGAGGCATTCAGTACTTC. This translates into CASIQTRGGIQYF. V usage is TRBV6-5 and J usage is TRBJ2-4; D possibly corresponds to TRBD2 (5 bases). Germline loops: CDR1 MNHEY, CDR2 SVGAGI. Trimming cost V 7 bases and J 9 bases, with 16 bases left between them. This CDR3 comprises 13 residues.

Only a few counts were recorded for this clone. CDR3 amino acids: CASSFGGVGSYEQYF. Here the CDR3 DNA reads TGTGCCAGCAGCTTCGGGGGAGTGGGCTCCTACGAGCAGTACTTC. The V gene is TRBV7-2, the J gene TRBJ2-7; D possibly corresponds to TRBD2 (6 bases). Trimming shortened V by 3 bases and J by 0 bases, and 12 bases separated the two germline ends. The CDR3 is 15 amino acids. Germline V gene lookup returns CDR1 SGHTA and CDR2 FQGNSA.

CDR3 loop: CASSRLGSDQETQYF. DNA of the CDR3: TGTGCCAGCAGTCGCTTGGGGAGTGACCAAGAGACCCAGTACTTC. J is TRBJ2-5 and V is TRBV6-5; D may be TRBD2 (5 bases). V was pared by 5 bases and J by 0 bases, with 13 bases between. This CDR3 comprises 15 residues. CDR1 MNHEY and CDR2 SVGAGI come from the germline V gene.

This clone was counted a few times. This sequence joins TRBV30 and TRBJ1-1; 8 nucleotides match TRBD1. From germline, CDR1 is GTSNPN and CDR2 SVGIG (reference sequence). V trimming: 4 bases; J trimming: 1 base; junction bases outside the gene matches: 2. CDR3 length: 13 residues. The CDR3 here is CAWKGQANTEAFF. CDR3 DNA sequence: TGTGCCTGGAAGGGACAGGCGAACACTGAAGCTTTCTTT.